One and the same sample provided the 9 T cell receptor beta chains below, sequenced in a study of cytomegalovirus exposure and HLA in healthy donors (dated by TCRdb to 2016 to 2017). The library came from the immunoSEQ multiplex PCR assay. A mixture of 60 forward primers for TCR Vbeta segments and 13 reverse primers for TCR Jbeta segments was used in the multiplex PCR. Held by TCRdb, this immuneACCESS table contains in-frame sequences only and omits some clones. Under half of the omission traces to an unresolved V gene where checked; the cause of the rest is unknown. Present in this sample are roughly 110,000 clones, over 75% of which were seen just once. The biggest ten clones account for roughly 11% of the sample. Sequencing was done on a sample of PBMCs. These receptors all come from a man aged 35-49 years in good health and CMV-seropositive.

The chain recombines TRBV10-3 with TRBJ2-1; D might be TRBD2 (5 bases). This CDR3 contains 14 residues. Germline V lookup: CDR1 ENHRY, CDR2 SYGVKD. V dropped 3 bases and J dropped 7 bases, with 13 bases sitting between them. The CDR3 sequence: CAISETPSGNEQFF. The CDR3 nucleotides are TGTGCCATCAGTGAAACCCCGTCGGGGAATGAGCAGTTCTTC.

The rearrangement links TRBV10-2 to TRBJ2-2, with 10 bases matching TRBD2. Trimming at V came to 6 bases and at J to 1 base, leaving 8 bases not matched to a gene. Germline CDR1 is WSHSY and CDR2 is SAAADI. CDR3 length: 17 residues. The CDR3 DNA is TGCGCCAGCAGCTCCGGGACTAGCGTATTGAACACCGGGGAGCTGTTTTTT. Translation gives CASSSGTSVLNTGELFF.

This clone has a handful of counts. V and J are TRBV5-1 and TRBJ1-2; no reliable D call. This CDR3 contains 14 residues. Germline CDR1 SGHRS, CDR2 YFSETQ. The germline V and J ends were trimmed by 0 bases and 2 bases, with 8 bases remaining between them. In DNA form, the CDR3 reads TGCGCCAGCAGCTTGGATAGACTGAACTATGGCTACACCTTC. This gives the protein CASSLDRLNYGYTF.

V gene TRBV11-2 combines with J gene TRBJ1-3, with a weak D call TRBD1 (5 bases). This CDR3 is 16 amino acids long. Germline V gives CDR1 SGHAT, CDR2 FQNNGV. Trimming stripped 1 base from V and 2 bases from J, with 12 bases between. The CDR3 here is CASSLGGGLTGNTIYF. The CDR3 coding sequence is TGTGCCAGCAGCTTAGGCGGGGGATTGACTGGAAACACCATATATTTT.

The chain joins TRBV4-1 to TRBJ2-7; the D gene is possibly TRBD1 (5 bases). The CDR3 loop spans 18 amino acids. Germline CDR1 and CDR2: MGHRA and YSYEKL. V lost 0 bases and J 5 bases, leaving 23 bases between the germline ends. The DNA for the CDR3 is TGCGCCAGCAGCCAAGAAGGTTGGGTTAGGGGAAGGTACGACGAGCAGTACTTC. It is translated as CASSQEGWVRGRYDEQYF.

The chain carries TRBV19 and TRBJ1-6; 7 bases match TRBD1. Germline V gene lookup returns CDR1 LNHDA and CDR2 SQIVND (reference sequence). The CDR3 totals 15 residues. V gave up 6 bases and J gave up 0 bases; unmatched junction bases: 2. The CDR3 sequence: CASRRQGSYNSPLHF. Here the CDR3 DNA reads TGTGCCAGTAGAAGACAGGGCTCCTATAATTCACCCCTCCACTTT.

This chain links TRBV15 with TRBJ1-2; TRBD1 might be the D (5 bases). V lost 3 bases to trimming and J lost 0 bases, with 8 bases between them. Looked up from germline, CDR1 is LNHNV and CDR2 is YYDKDF (reference sequence). This CDR3 spans 14 amino acids. Here the CDR3 reads CATSSGGANYGYTF. The CDR3 nucleotides are TGTGCCACCAGCAGTGGGGGGGCTAACTATGGCTACACCTTC.

This clone was observed a few times. This chain joins TRBV6-6 and TRBJ1-5; D call uncertain. V lost 7 bases and J lost 5, with 9 bases in between. Germline CDR1 MNHNY, CDR2 SVGAGI (reference sequence). The CDR3 is made up of 12 amino acids. CDR3 sequence reads: CASTPSDQPQHF. As DNA, the CDR3 is TGTGCCAGCACCCCATCAGATCAGCCCCAGCATTTT.

The chain carries TRBV27 and TRBJ2-2; 8 nucleotides line up with TRBD2. This CDR3 has 17 amino acids. CDR1 is MNHEY, CDR2 SMNVEV, per germline (reference sequence). The trim removed 1 base at V and 0 bases at J, leaving 4 bases unmatched. DNA of the CDR3: TGTGCCAGCAGTTTATACTCGCGGGGGGCGAACACCGGGGAGCTGTTTTTT. This encodes CASSLYSRGANTGELFF.